The 19 T cell receptor beta chains reported below all come from one sample, sequenced in a study of monozygotic twins with inflammatory bowel disease. TCRdb reprocessed the 5' RACE reads and stores each CDR3 protein as one record, lacking DNA. The ten top clones account for more than 7.5%, within a sample of 200,000 to 250,000 distinct CDR3 sequences. Input material: blood. Every receptor here comes from a human donor with ulcerative colitis or Crohn's disease, or a healthy co-twin of an affected twin (not recorded which).

The gene calls are TRBV13 and TRBJ2-4; TCRdb reports TRBD1, a call that lacks DNA to check it against. Germline lookup yields CDR1 PRHDT and CDR2 FYEKMQ (reference sequence). The CDR3 length is 16 residues. The chain's CDR3 is CASSATGTGAKNIQYF.

This chain links TRBV7-2 with TRBJ1-2; TCRdb returns TRBD1, unconfirmable since there is no DNA. Germline V CDR1 and CDR2: SGHTA, FQGNSA. The CDR3 is made up of 14 amino acids. The CDR3 here is CASSLLDNLYGYTF.

The V gene is TRBV5-1, the J gene TRBJ2-1; the TCRdb D gene call, TRBD2, has no DNA to confirm it. The CDR3 extends over 19 amino acids. Germline V lookup: CDR1 SGHRS, CDR2 YFSETQ. Here the CDR3 reads CASSLAPRTAAISYNEQFF.

This chain connects TRBV6-6 to TRBJ1-5; with no DNA, the TCRdb D assignment of TRBD1 cannot be verified. This CDR3 has 14 amino acids. The germline CDR1 and CDR2 sequences are MNHNY and SVGAGI (reference sequence). The CDR3 region is CASSYGGEGQPQHF.

The gene calls are TRBV3-1 and TRBJ1-1; without DNA, the TCRdb call of TRBD1 cannot be checked. The CDR3 sequence is 15 residues long. Germline-derived CDR1 and CDR2 are LGHDT and YNNKEL (reference sequence). Here the CDR3 reads CASSQGDAVNTEAFF.

The rearrangement joins TRBV19 to TRBJ2-3. This CDR3 has 13 residues. Per germline, CDR1 LNHDA and CDR2 SQIVND (reference sequence). CDR3 in amino acids: CASRTLGTDTQYF.

The CDR3 is CASNEQGRGEQFF. The chain links TRBV12-3 or TRBV12-4 to TRBJ2-1; TCRdb picks TRBD1, but there is no DNA to check that call. This CDR3 is built from 13 residues.

The CDR3 sequence: CASSLVSGLARQETQYF. The J gene is TRBJ2-5, the V gene TRBV7-6; the D gene TCRdb calls, TRBD2, cannot be checked with no DNA. The CDR3 is 17 residues long. CDR1 is SGHVS, CDR2 FNYEAQ, per germline.

The genes are TRBV20-1 and TRBJ1-2; TCRdb's D call of TRBD1 is untestable without DNA. The length of the CDR3 is 14 residues. Germline V gene data show CDR1 as DFQATT and CDR2 as SNEGSKA (reference sequence). The CDR3 is CSATPRAGTYGYTF.

The V gene is TRBV11-2, the J gene TRBJ2-6; as DNA is missing, the TRBD2 call by TCRdb cannot be tested. CDR1 and CDR2 from the germline V gene are SGHAT and FQNNGV. CDR3 length equals 18 residues. The CDR3 region is CASSLGGPRSSGANVLTF.

The chain combines TRBV7-2 with TRBJ2-7; TCRdb outputs TRBD2, but without DNA this stays unchecked. Germline V gene data show CDR1 as SGHTA and CDR2 as FQGNSA. CDR3 length equals 16 residues. This CDR3 reads CASSLAPASTNHEQYF.

This sequence joins TRBV12-3 or TRBV12-4 and TRBJ1-5; lacking DNA, the TRBD1 call made by TCRdb goes unchecked. The CDR3 contains 15 residues. This CDR3 is CASRRGQGAGQPQHF.

The chain has TRBV14 and TRBJ2-2. The germline gives CDR1 SGHDN, CDR2 FVKESK. The length of the CDR3 is 14 residues. The CDR3: CASSRQLNTGELFF.

The chain carries TRBV5-1 and TRBJ1-1; the D gene TCRdb calls, TRBD1, cannot be checked with no DNA. The germline CDR1 and CDR2 sequences are SGHRS and YFSETQ. The CDR3 totals 15 residues. The CDR3 loop reads CASSPSGHLNTEAFF.

The chain is built from TRBV12-3 or TRBV12-4 and TRBJ1-1. There are 15 residues in the CDR3. The CDR3 is CASRNFEQRNTEAFF.

The chain has TRBV4-1 and TRBJ1-2; the D call of TRBD1 rests on TCRdb alone, since no DNA is present to check it. This CDR3 comprises 16 residues. Germline V CDR1 and CDR2: MGHRA, YSYEKL. The CDR3 region is CASSQVPTDRAVGYTF.

CDR3 loop: CASRPGLQTYNEQFF. The chain employs TRBV5-4 and TRBJ2-1; TCRdb gives TRBD2 as the D gene, but with no DNA this cannot be confirmed. This CDR3 comprises 15 residues. Germline values: CDR1 SGHNT, CDR2 YYREEE (reference sequence). The variable domain in full, with the rest retrieved from reference TRBV5-4 and TRBJ2-1, is ETGVTQSPTHLIKTRGQQVTLRCSSQSGHNTVSWYQQALGQGPQFIFQYYREEENGRGNFPPRFSGLQFPNYSSELNVNALELDDSALYLCASRPGLQTYNEQFFGPGTRLTVL.

The rearrangement joins TRBV24-1 to TRBJ2-1; TCRdb calls TRBD1, which cannot be checked without DNA. Germline-derived CDR1 and CDR2 are KGHDR and SFDVKD. The length of the CDR3 is 15 residues. CDR3 sequence: CATSTSTGAGNEQFF.

V and J are TRBV11-2 and TRBJ1-2. The CDR3 covers 12 residues. CDR1 and CDR2 from the germline V gene are SGHAT and FQNNGV. The CDR3 here is CASSSDRYGYTF.